A single sample gave rise to the 28 T cell receptor beta chains below, sequenced in a study of CD8 T cells in ankylosing spondylitis. MiXCR, applied by TCRdb to the 5' RACE reads, yields one record per CDR3 protein. The sample holds approximately 190,000 distinct CDR3 sequences; approximately 12% are singletons and the top ten take 8% to 13%. Material for sequencing was blood, either unsorted or a sorted T cell fraction (not recorded which). The receptors come from a female donor with ankylosing spondylitis or in good health (not recorded which).

The chain employs TRBV29-1 and TRBJ2-7; D is perhaps TRBD2 (6 bases). The CDR3 extends over 14 amino acids. The V and J ends lost 5 bases and 9 bases respectively, with 23 bases between them. CDR1 SQVTM and CDR2 ANQGSEA come from the germline V gene. The DNA for the CDR3 is TGCAGCGTTAAGAGTCAGGGAGTCTTGGGGGGGCAGTACTTC. It yields the protein CSVKSQGVLGGQYF.

In its sample, this clonotype was seen a few times. The chain is built from TRBV28 and TRBJ1-2; maybe TRBD1 (6 bases). Trimming removed 6 bases from V and 2 bases from J, with 13 bases in between. The CDR3 loop spans 14 amino acids. Germline CDR1 and CDR2: MDHEN and SYDVKM. CDR3 in DNA: TGTGCCAGCAGGGCACCGGGACAAAACTATGGCTACACCTTC. It encodes CASRAPGQNYGYTF.

In this sample, this clonotype turned up many times. V is TRBV4-2 and J is TRBJ2-7; D tentatively fits TRBD1 or TRBD2 (5 bases each). CDR1 LGHNA and CDR2 YNFKEQ come from the germline V gene. V was clipped by 4 bases and J by 5 bases, with 9 bases between them. The length of the CDR3 is 12 residues. CDR3 sequence (DNA): TGTGCCAGCAGCCCCGGGACGAACGAGCAGTACTTC. It encodes CASSPGTNEQYF.

This chain uses TRBV11-2 with TRBJ2-5; no clear D. Looked up from germline, CDR1 is SGHAT and CDR2 is FQNNGV. The CDR3 is 19 amino acids. V shed 5 bases and J shed 0 bases, with 25 bases lying between them. CDR3 coding DNA: TGTGCCAGCAGCCGAACCACCAATACACTGGACGGTTACCAAGAGACCCAGTACTTC. Its protein is CASSRTTNTLDGYQETQYF.

This clonotype appeared many times. The J gene is TRBJ2-3, the V gene TRBV12-3 or TRBV12-4; 14 positions match TRBD2. Trimming took 6 bases from V and 2 from J; bases not matched to a gene: 4. This CDR3 spans 16 amino acids. The CDR3 region is CASSPGLAGATDTQYF. CDR3 nucleotide sequence: TGTGCCAGCAGCCCGGGACTAGCGGGGGCCACAGATACGCAGTATTTT.

This clonotype was seen many times. The chain recombines TRBV12-3 or TRBV12-4 with TRBJ2-3; D remains ambiguous. Trimming cost V 5 bases and J 2 bases, with 8 bases left between them. The CDR3 sequence is 13 residues long. The CDR3 loop reads CASSPRLTDTQYF. The CDR3 nucleotides are TGTGCCAGCAGTCCCCGACTCACAGATACGCAGTATTTT.

The V and J genes are TRBV12-3 or TRBV12-4 and TRBJ2-5, with D tentatively TRBD2 (6 bases). V lost 6 bases to trimming and J lost 5 bases, with 16 bases between them. This CDR3 is 14 amino acids long. The DNA of the CDR3 is TGTGCCAGCAGACCCGGGACTTCGGGGGAGACCCAGTACTTC. Residues: CASRPGTSGETQYF.

This clonotype came up many times. The chain employs TRBV5-1 and TRBJ1-4, with D unresolved. This CDR3 spans 15 amino acids. CDR1 is SGHRS, CDR2 YFSETQ, per germline. Trimming cost V 2 bases and J 0 bases, with 8 bases left between them. CDR3 coding DNA: TGCGCCAGCAGCTTTCAAGCCGCAACTAATGAAAAACTGTTTTTT. Residues: CASSFQAATNEKLFF. The full variable domain, its missing parts supplied by reference TRBV5-1 and TRBJ1-4, is KAGVTQTPRYLIKTRGQQVTLSCSPISGHRSVSWYQQTPGQGLQFLFEYFSETQRNKGNFPGRFSGRQFSNSRSEMNVSTLELGDSALYLCASSFQAATNEKLFFGSGTQLSVL.

J is TRBJ1-1 and V is TRBV19; TRBD1 matches 7 bases. CDR1 is LNHDA and CDR2 is SQIVND in the germline V gene (reference sequence). The CDR3 has 15 amino acids. Germline trimming cut 7 bases from V and 0 bases from J; bases unmatched to any gene: 8. As DNA, the CDR3 is TGTGCCAGTACCTATCAACAGGGGATGAACACTGAAGCTTTCTTT. This translates into CASTYQQGMNTEAFF.

This clonotype was counted between two and nine times. The chain joins TRBV30 to TRBJ1-4; D call uncertain. V was shortened by 1 base and J by 0 bases, with 6 bases between the two germline ends. The germline V gene has CDR1 GTSNPN and CDR2 SVGIG (reference sequence). This CDR3 comprises 14 residues. The CDR3 here is CAWSASSTNEKLFF. As DNA, the CDR3 is TGTGCCTGGAGTGCCAGCTCAACTAATGAAAAACTGTTTTTT.

This clonotype was recorded at least ten times. The J gene is TRBJ1-5, the V gene TRBV3-1; 7 positions agree with TRBD1. The CDR3 sequence is 15 residues long. The germline gives CDR1 LGHDT, CDR2 YNNKEL (reference sequence). V lost 4 bases, J lost 3 bases, and 6 bases stayed unmatched. The CDR3 loop is CASSPTTGSNQPQHF. For the CDR3, the DNA is TGTGCCAGCAGCCCTACGACAGGGTCCAATCAGCCCCAGCATTTT. Full variable domain (remainder filled in from reference TRBV3-1 and TRBJ1-5): DTAVSQTPKYLVTQMGNDKSIKCEQNLGHDTMYWYKQDSKKFLKIMFSYNNKELIINETVPNRFSPKSPDKAHLNLHINSLELGDSAVYFCASSPTTGSNQPQHFGDGTRLSIL.

This clonotype appeared many times. This rearrangement joins TRBV5-1 to TRBJ2-1; D gene uncertain. V lost 4 bases and J 5 bases, leaving 13 bases between the germline ends. Germline loops: CDR1 SGHRS, CDR2 YFSETQ. The CDR3 sequence is 14 residues long. The CDR3 here is CASSQQGPNNEQFF. CDR3 nucleotide sequence: TGCGCCAGCAGCCAACAAGGTCCTAACAATGAGCAGTTCTTC.

This clonotype was observed a handful of times. This rearrangement joins TRBV12-3 or TRBV12-4 to TRBJ1-1, with a tentative D call TRBD1 (5 bases). The CDR3 is made up of 16 amino acids. The ends were cut back, 6 bases at V and 4 bases at J, with 21 bases in the middle. CDR3 region: CASSPQGSGLGTEAFF. The CDR3 DNA is TGTGCCAGCAGCCCCCAGGGCTCGGGGTTAGGCACTGAAGCTTTCTTT.

The V and J genes are TRBV7-2 and TRBJ2-3, with D tentatively TRBD1 or TRBD2 (5 bases each). V was pared by 0 bases and J by 7 bases, with 20 bases between. This CDR3 has 17 residues. Germline V gives CDR1 SGHTA, CDR2 FQGNSA. The CDR3 reads CASSLAPGTSLINTQYF. DNA of the CDR3: TGTGCCAGCAGCTTAGCTCCCGGGACGTCGTTAATCAATACGCAGTATTTT.

There are many counts of this clonotype. J is TRBJ1-2 and V is TRBV10-3; 9 positions match TRBD1. Germline V gene sequence: CDR1 ENHRY, CDR2 SYGVKD. V was clipped by 9 bases and J by 4 bases; unmatched bases: 9. The CDR3 extends over 14 amino acids. The CDR3 DNA is TGTGCCATGGCCACGGGACAGGGTGGCTATGGCTACACCTTC. Protein product: CAMATGQGGYGYTF.

This clonotype was picked up a small number of times. The J gene is TRBJ1-1, the V gene TRBV4-3; possible D gene TRBD1, 5 bases. The CDR3 spans 17 residues. The V gene's germline CDR1 is LGHNA and CDR2 YSLEER. The V gene lost 0 bases and the J gene lost 1 base, with 15 bases spanning the gap. As DNA, the CDR3 is TGCGCCAGCAGCCAAGACGGGGTGCGCGGGGGGAACACTGAAGCTTTCTTT. It encodes CASSQDGVRGGNTEAFF.

This clonotype was seen at least ten times. V is TRBV28 and J is TRBJ2-7, with D maybe TRBD2 (6 bases). V lost 5 bases and J 0 bases, leaving 11 bases between the germline ends. Germline V gives CDR1 MDHEN, CDR2 SYDVKM. The CDR3 is 14 residues long. CDR3 residues: CASSRPGSSYEQYF. CDR3 nucleotide sequence: TGTGCCAGCAGTCGGCCCGGGAGCTCCTACGAGCAGTACTTC.

This clonotype was counted once. The V and J genes are TRBV24-1 and TRBJ2-1; D gene unclear. The CDR3 is 17 residues long. The germline V and J ends were trimmed by 4 bases and 6 bases, with 21 bases remaining between them. The germline CDR1 and CDR2 sequences are KGHDR and SFDVKD. The CDR3 reads CATSDPPAPGHTNEQFF. The CDR3 nucleotides read TGTGCCACCAGTGACCCCCCAGCCCCCGGTCACACCAATGAGCAGTTCTTC.

As concerns this clonotype: This may be a read error: a much more frequent sequence differs by one nucleotide. The chain carries TRBV5-1 and TRBJ2-7; D perhaps matches TRBD1 (5 bases). The CDR3 runs to 12 residues. CDR1 SGHRS and CDR2 YFSETQ come from the germline V gene. The CDR3 sequence is CASSYDSYGQYF. The CDR3 coding sequence is TGCGCCAGCAGCTACGACAGCTACGGGCAGTACTTC.

This clonotype was found many times. This chain uses TRBV10-3 with TRBJ2-7, with a tentative D call TRBD1 (6 bases). The CDR3 contains 12 residues. Germline V lookup: CDR1 ENHRY, CDR2 SYGVKD. V lost 4 bases, J lost 5 bases, and 9 bases lay in between. The CDR3 region is CAISGTVNEQYF. The CDR3 DNA sequence: TGTGCCATCAGTGGGACAGTGAACGAGCAGTACTTC.

This clonotype showed up many times. The chain couples TRBV12-3 or TRBV12-4 to TRBJ1-3; D call uncertain. Trimming left V 8 bases short and J 0 bases short, with 11 bases between. This CDR3 contains 14 residues. The CDR3 DNA reads as TGTGCCAGCCACCCTCCGTACTCTGGAAACACCATATATTTT. Protein: CASHPPYSGNTIYF.

A remark on this clonotype: A much larger clone lies one base from this, so it may be a read error. The rearrangement joins TRBV24-1 to TRBJ1-1; no reliable D call. Per germline, CDR1 KGHDR and CDR2 SFDVKD. The CDR3 contains 17 residues. V was cut by 0 bases and J by 5 bases, with 18 bases left in between. The CDR3, as DNA: TGTGCCACCAGTGATTTGTTCCGGAGGCAAAGCGAAACTGAAGCTTTCTTT. Translating gives CATSDLFRRQSETEAFF.

The chain links TRBV20-1 to TRBJ2-2; weak D call: TRBD2 (6 bases). The V gene lost 6 bases and the J gene lost 1 base, with 15 bases spanning the gap. The germline gives CDR1 DFQATT, CDR2 SNEGSKA (reference sequence). The CDR3 is 15 residues long. This CDR3 reads CSAPEGLLNTGELFF. The CDR3 nucleotides are TGCAGTGCACCAGAGGGACTCCTGAACACCGGGGAGCTGTTTTTT.

Of note for this clonotype: A much larger clone sits a single nucleotide away, making a read error possible. The chain couples TRBV12-3 or TRBV12-4 to TRBJ2-1; 11 bases agree with TRBD2. This CDR3 is 14 amino acids long. The CDR3 region has the DNA TGTACCAGCGCTACTAGCGGGAGTGGTCATGAGCAGTTCTTC. Amino acid sequence: CTSATSGSGHEQFF.

This chain connects TRBV7-9 to TRBJ1-1, with 11 bases aligning to TRBD1. Germline V gene sequence: CDR1 SEHNR, CDR2 FQNEAQ (reference sequence). CDR3 size: 14 residues. J lost 4 bases, V lost 5 bases, and 3 bases had no gene match. This chain's CDR3 is CASSPDRGPTEAFF. CDR3 coding DNA: TGTGCCAGCAGCCCGGACAGGGGGCCCACTGAAGCTTTCTTT.

This clonotype occurred a few times. V gene TRBV24-1 combines with J gene TRBJ1-2; D not certain. CDR3 size: 13 residues. The germline gives CDR1 KGHDR, CDR2 SFDVKD. V was shortened by 5 bases and J by 3 bases, with 9 bases between the two germline ends. The CDR3 reads CATSVGPDYGYTF. In nucleotides, the CDR3 is TGTGCCACCAGTGTAGGGCCGGACTATGGCTACACCTTC.

This chain links TRBV7-9 with TRBJ2-4; a possible D gene is TRBD1 (6 bases). Trimming left V 3 bases short and J 3 bases short, with 12 bases between. Germline V gene lookup returns CDR1 SEHNR and CDR2 FQNEAQ (reference sequence). This CDR3 has 15 amino acids. CDR3 sequence (DNA): TGTGCCAGCAGCTTTTTACAGGGAAGCAAAAACATTCAGTACTTC. Translating gives CASSFLQGSKNIQYF.

This clonotype was detected once. The chain uses TRBV19 and TRBJ1-1; weak D call: TRBD1 (5 bases). CDR1 LNHDA and CDR2 SQIVND come from the germline V gene (reference sequence). Trimming took 7 bases from V and 1 from J, leaving 7 bases between them. The CDR3 length is 12 residues. The CDR3 reads CASNGQNTEAFF. The CDR3 DNA is TGTGCCAGTAACGGACAGAACACTGAAGCTTTCTTT.